These T cell receptor beta chains were read from a single sample in a study of cytomegalovirus exposure and HLA in healthy donors. Using immunoSEQ multiplex PCR, the repertoire was profiled, and TCRdb retains in-frame clones only, with some absent. The data contain more than 95,000 clones, 65% to 75% of them seen just once; the ten biggest clones take up approximately 10%. Sequencing was done on a sample of PBMCs. The receptors here all came from a woman aged 45-65 years in good health and CMV-seropositive. CDR3s include the opening cysteine and the closing phenylalanine or tryptophan.

>TRBJ2-5|TRBV18
CASSIGLGEETQYF
>TRBJ2-3|TRBV7-2
CASSSGLAADTQYF
>TRBJ2-3|TRBV7-2
CASSLLVPPDTQYF
>TRBJ1-4|TRBV15
CATRAPGTDNEKLFF
>TRBJ2-3|TRBV2
CASSEFAGLSTDTQYF
>TRBJ1-2|TRBV5-1
CASSSGDRALSGYTF
>TRBJ2-1|TRBV30
CAWKVGGPYENEQFF
>TRBJ1-1|TRBV7-2
CASSLGQTPERAFF
>TRBJ2-7|TRBV6-1
CASSEDRGPYEQYF
>TRBJ2-7|TRBV11-1
CASSRRRPPYEQYF
>TRBJ1-2|TRBV28
CASSPGSTRGGYYGYTF
>TRBJ1-1|TRBV7-6
CASSSLSAGRGATEAFF
>TRBJ2-3|TRBV27
CASSRYSATTDTQYF
>TRBJ1-2|TRBV9
CASSVKQGVGYTF
>TRBJ2-5|TRBV4-1
CASSQLEQGRGETQYF
>TRBJ1-1|TRBV13
CASSYPTGMNTEAFF
>TRBJ2-7|TRBV29-1
CSVEDRAGDSEQYF
>TRBJ2-7|TRBV4-2
CASSPEIGYEQYF
>TRBJ2-2|TRBV5-4
CASSLTSGRTGNTGELFF
>TRBJ1-3|TRBV30
CAWRMTGGNTIYF
>TRBJ2-1|TRBV20-1
CSAGQKDEQFF
>TRBJ2-7|TRBV4-3
CASSQETGRYEQYF
>TRBJ2-7|TRBV5-1
CASSLPGQGAGEYEQYF
>TRBJ2-7|TRBV7-2
CASSLDPVYEQYF
>TRBJ2-1|TRBV7-2
CASSLGLAGGEQFF
>TRBJ2-1|TRBV30
CAWSFEREVPPYNEQFF
>TRBJ2-2|TRBV5-1
CASRSGDTGELFF
>TRBJ1-2|TRBV27
CASSPGRDRGLLGYTF
>TRBJ2-2|TRBV6-5
CASRASGGSGELFF
>TRBJ1-5|TRBV2
CASSGDRDYQPQHF
>TRBJ2-1|TRBV6-1
CASTTGRTGNEQFF
>TRBJ1-1|TRBV7-6
CASSFQTGKTEAFF